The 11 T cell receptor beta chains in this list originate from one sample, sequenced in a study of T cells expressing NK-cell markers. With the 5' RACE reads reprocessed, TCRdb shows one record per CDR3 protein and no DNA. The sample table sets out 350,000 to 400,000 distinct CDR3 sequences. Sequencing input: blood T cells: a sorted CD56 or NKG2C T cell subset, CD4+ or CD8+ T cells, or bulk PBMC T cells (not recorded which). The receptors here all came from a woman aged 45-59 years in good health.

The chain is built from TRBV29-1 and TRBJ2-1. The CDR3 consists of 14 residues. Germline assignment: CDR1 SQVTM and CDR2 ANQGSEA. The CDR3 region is CSVDTASDHNEQFF.

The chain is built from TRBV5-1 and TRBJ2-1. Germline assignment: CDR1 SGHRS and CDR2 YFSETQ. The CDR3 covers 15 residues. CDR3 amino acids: CASSLAKSPYNEQFF.

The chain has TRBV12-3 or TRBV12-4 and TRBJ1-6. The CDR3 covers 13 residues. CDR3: CASSRWVDSPLHF.

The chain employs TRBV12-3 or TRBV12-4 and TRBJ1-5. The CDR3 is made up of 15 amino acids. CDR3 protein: CASTVGGRRNQPQHF.

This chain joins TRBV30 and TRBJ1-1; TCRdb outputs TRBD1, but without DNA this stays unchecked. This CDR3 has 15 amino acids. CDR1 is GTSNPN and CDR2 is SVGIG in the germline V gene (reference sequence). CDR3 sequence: CAWSAKQGANTEAFF.

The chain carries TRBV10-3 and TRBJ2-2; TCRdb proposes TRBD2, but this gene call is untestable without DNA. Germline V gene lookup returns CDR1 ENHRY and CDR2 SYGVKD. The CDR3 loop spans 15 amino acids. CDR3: CAISDFGLAAGELFF.

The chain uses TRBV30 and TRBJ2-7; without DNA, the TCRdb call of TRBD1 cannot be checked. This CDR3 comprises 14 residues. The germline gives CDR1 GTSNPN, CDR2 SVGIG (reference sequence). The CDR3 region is CAWSGPGWGAEQYF.

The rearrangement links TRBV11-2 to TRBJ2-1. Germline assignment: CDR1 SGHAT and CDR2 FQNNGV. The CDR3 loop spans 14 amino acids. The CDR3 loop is CASSRMADYNEQFF.

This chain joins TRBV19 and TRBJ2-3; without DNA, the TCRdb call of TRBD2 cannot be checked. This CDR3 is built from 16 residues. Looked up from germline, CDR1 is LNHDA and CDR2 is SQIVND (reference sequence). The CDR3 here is CASSGRRSGSLNTQYF.

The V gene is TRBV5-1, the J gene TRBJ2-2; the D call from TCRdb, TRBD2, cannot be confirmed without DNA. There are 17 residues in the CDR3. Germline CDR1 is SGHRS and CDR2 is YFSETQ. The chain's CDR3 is CASSFLAGALNTGELFF.

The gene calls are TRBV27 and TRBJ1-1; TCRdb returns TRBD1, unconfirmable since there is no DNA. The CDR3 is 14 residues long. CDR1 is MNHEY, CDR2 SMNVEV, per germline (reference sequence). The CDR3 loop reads CASLDRGRGTEAFF.